This T cell receptor beta chain was sequenced during a study of blood T cells in healthy people across ages. The CDR3 runs 13 residues. Germline V gene data show CDR1 as SGHTA and CDR2 as FQGNSA. Study-wide points: Estimated diversity across one million T cells was deemed an underestimate. Changes seen in expanded clonotypes were possibly confounded by donor CMV status left unknown.

Researchers isolated at least 6.5 million PBMCs per sample. The authors ran a second PCR of roughly 6 to 12 cycles using a sample-barcoded 5' primer and a J-beta primer mix. Using its own MiXCR run on the 5' RACE reads, TCRdb lists one record per CDR3 protein. This sample carries 750,000 or so distinct CDR3 sequences, 20% to 25% of them seen once, and the ten largest clones take 9.4%. A note on this clonotype: As yet, its antigen is unknown.

These data were likewise used in another study, on T cells of mothers and their children.

This sequence was found in a boy aged 10-17 years in good health. The J gene is TRBJ2-5, the V gene TRBV7-2; no definite D call. TRBJ2-7 matches the DNA end more closely, so the J call is doubtful. The specimen sequenced was blood. CDR3 nucleotides: TGTGCCAGCAGCTGGGCACGAGCCTACGAGCAGTACTTC. Translated, it gives CASSWARAYEQYF.